These 23 T cell receptor beta chains originate from one sample sequenced in a study of blood T cells in healthy people across ages. Primers used in a second PCR of roughly 6 to 11 cycles were a sample-barcoded 5' primer and a J-beta primer mix. TCRdb fed the 5' RACE reads into MiXCR, producing one record per CDR3 protein. The sample holds about 1,500,000 distinct CDR3 sequences, approximately 30% seen once. The material sequenced was blood. The receptors stem from a woman aged 25 to 39 in good health.

This clonotype was seen only once. V usage is TRBV12-3 or TRBV12-4 and J usage is TRBJ2-2, with TRBD1 identical over 7 bases. The CDR3 is 15 amino acids. V lost 5 bases and J lost 3; bases outside the gene matches: 6. The CDR3 DNA sequence: TGTGCCAGCAGTCAAAACCAGGGGGACACCGGGGAGCTGTTTTTT. Its translation is CASSQNQGDTGELFF.

This clonotype was counted a single time. A much larger clone lies one base from this, so it may be a read error. The rearrangement links TRBV7-9 to TRBJ2-5, with no clear D. The J call may be mistaken, given a closer DNA end match to TRBJ2-7. CDR1 is SEHNR, CDR2 FQNEAQ, per germline (reference sequence). This CDR3 contains 15 residues. CDR3 loop: CAGSFNGYPLYEQYF. CDR3 sequence (DNA): TGTGCCGGCAGCTTTAATGGCTACCCTCTGTACGAGCAGTACTTC.

A single count supports this clonotype. At one end the junction does not follow the germline gene, possibly because of a read error. The chain has TRBV7-6 and TRBJ1-3, with D unresolved. The germline gives CDR1 SGHVS, CDR2 FNYEAQ. CDR3 length: 16 residues. The CDR3 DNA reads TGTGCCGGCAGCTCCGAGGGAGGGAAACTCGACGAGGCCATATATTTT. Translation gives CAGSSEGGKLDEAIYF. Full variable domain (remainder filled in from reference TRBV7-6 and TRBJ1-3): GAGVSQSPRYKVTKRGQDVALRCDPISGHVSLYWYRQALGQGPEFLTYFNYEAQQDKSGLPNDRFSAERPEGSISTLTIQRTEQRDSAMYRCAGSSEGGKLDEAIYFGEGSWLTVV.

This chain connects TRBV6-5 to TRBJ2-5; maybe TRBD1 (6 bases). This CDR3 contains 11 residues. The V gene lost 6 bases and the J gene lost 12 bases, with 14 bases spanning the gap. Germline CDR1 and CDR2: MNHEY and SVGAGI. This chain's CDR3 is CASRYDRIEYF. In DNA form, the CDR3 reads TGTGCCAGCAGGTATGACAGGATTGAGTACTTC.

This clonotype has a count of ten or more. This rearrangement joins TRBV2 to TRBJ2-7; 8 bases align to TRBD2. Germline V gene data show CDR1 as SNHLY and CDR2 as FYNNEI. V trimming: 7 bases; J trimming: 6 bases; junction bases outside the gene matches: 11. The CDR3 runs 14 residues. The CDR3 sequence is CASNAGGPLSEQYF. The CDR3 DNA follows: TGTGCCAGCAATGCGGGAGGACCCCTCTCCGAGCAGTACTTC.

This clonotype occurred many times. The chain joins TRBV20-1 to TRBJ2-7; D may match TRBD1 or TRBD2 (5 bases each). Germline CDR1 reads DFQATT; CDR2 reads SNEGSKA (reference sequence). The CDR3 has 11 amino acids. CDR3 amino acids: CSLGTSYEQYF. The CDR3 DNA sequence: TGCAGCCTCGGGACCTCCTACGAGCAGTACTTC.

This clonotype came up a few times. The chain links TRBV12-3 or TRBV12-4 to TRBJ1-1; possible D gene TRBD1, 6 bases. The CDR3 spans 13 residues. The ends were cut back, 2 bases at V and 6 bases at J, with 10 bases in the middle. The CDR3 sequence: CASSLSGVAEAFF. CDR3 nucleotides: TGTGCCAGCAGTTTATCAGGGGTGGCTGAAGCTTTCTTT.

This rearrangement joins TRBV6-6 to TRBJ1-2; D possibly corresponds to TRBD1 (5 bases). CDR1 is MNHNY, CDR2 SVGAGI, per germline (reference sequence). V lost 5 bases to trimming and J lost 5 bases, with 12 bases between them. The CDR3 runs 13 residues. In DNA, the CDR3 is TGTGCCAGCAGTACCGGGACCACATATGGCTACACCTTC. Amino acid sequence: CASSTGTTYGYTF.

This clonotype was found many times. V gene TRBV2 combines with J gene TRBJ2-7; unclear D gene. The CDR3 sequence is 11 residues long. Germline assignment: CDR1 SNHLY and CDR2 FYNNEI. V dropped 3 bases and J dropped 2 bases, with 2 bases sitting between them. As DNA, the CDR3 is TGTGCCAGCAGTGAGGCCTACGAGCAGTACTTC. This encodes CASSEAYEQYF. Supplemented by reference TRBV2 and TRBJ2-7, the full variable domain reads EPEVTQTPSHQVTQMGQEVILRCVPISNHLYFYWYRQILGQKVEFLVSFYNNEISEKSEIFDDQFSVERPDGSNFTLKIRSTKLEDSAMYFCASSEAYEQYFGPGTRLTVT.

Many counts were recorded for this clonotype. The chain joins TRBV3-1 to TRBJ2-3, with 8 bases matching TRBD2. The CDR3 has 16 residues. The germline gives CDR1 LGHDT, CDR2 YNNKEL (reference sequence). Unmatched junction bases numbered 8, after V lost 4 bases and J lost 2 bases. CDR3 coding DNA: TGTGCCAGCAGCCTTCCGAGCGGGGGCTCCACAGATACGCAGTATTTT. It translates to CASSLPSGGSTDTQYF.

Regarding this clonotype: With a much larger clone just one base away, this may be a read error. The chain uses TRBV29-1 and TRBJ2-5; D is uncertain. CDR3 length: 13 residues. Germline assignment: CDR1 SQVTM and CDR2 ANQGSEA. The CDR3 bases are TGCAGCATTGATTGGCAGCCCTTGAGGACCCAGTACTTC. It codes for CSIDWQPLRTQYF.

The chain carries TRBV6-2 or TRBV6-3 and TRBJ1-2; no reliable D call. This CDR3 is built from 14 residues. Trimming left V 0 bases short and J 7 bases short, with 12 bases between. Germline V gene lookup returns CDR1 MNHEY and CDR2 SVGEGT. The CDR3 sequence: CASSYSVQRGGYTF. In DNA form, the CDR3 reads TGTGCCAGCAGTTACTCGGTCCAACGGGGTGGCTACACCTTC.

In its sample, this clonotype was seen a few times. The chain has TRBV4-1 and TRBJ1-2; tentative D call: TRBD1 (5 bases). Germline CDR1 MGHRA, CDR2 YSYEKL. This CDR3 region has 14 residues. V was pared by 7 bases and J by 0 bases, with 12 bases between. This chain's CDR3 is CASTPTASNYGYTF. CDR3 nucleotides: TGCGCCAGCACCCCGACAGCTTCTAACTATGGCTACACCTTC.

This clonotype has at least ten counts. This chain uses TRBV20-1 with TRBJ2-7, with 9 bases that match TRBD1. Unmatched junction bases numbered 6, after V lost 0 bases and J lost 6 bases. The CDR3 totals 14 residues. CDR1 DFQATT and CDR2 SNEGSKA come from the germline V gene (reference sequence). The CDR3 nucleotides are TGCAGTGCTAGAGAGGGACAGGGTCCCTCCGAGCAGTACTTC. Its translation: CSAREGQGPSEQYF.

This sequence joins TRBV2 and TRBJ2-3; 7 positions match TRBD1. From germline, CDR1 is SNHLY and CDR2 FYNNEI. This CDR3 comprises 13 residues. Trimming removed 10 bases from V and 3 bases from J; junction bases left unmatched: 7. CDR3 amino acids: CANEGARTDTQYF. CDR3 in DNA: TGTGCCAATGAGGGGGCGCGAACAGATACGCAGTATTTT. Complete variable domain (other parts from reference TRBV2 and TRBJ2-3): EPEVTQTPSHQVTQMGQEVILRCVPISNHLYFYWYRQILGQKVEFLVSFYNNEISEKSEIFDDQFSVERPDGSNFTLKIRSTKLEDSAMYFCANEGARTDTQYFGPGTRLTVL.

This clonotype was recorded at least ten times. V and J are TRBV20-1 and TRBJ2-1; TRBD2 aligns across 8 bases. The germline CDR1 and CDR2 sequences are DFQATT and SNEGSKA (reference sequence). Trimming at V came to 0 bases and at J to 9 bases, leaving 7 bases not matched to a gene. The CDR3 runs 14 residues. This CDR3 is CSARDQAGVFEQFF. In nucleotides, the CDR3 is TGCAGTGCTAGAGATCAAGCGGGGGTCTTTGAGCAGTTCTTC.

This sequence joins TRBV20-1 and TRBJ2-7, with 8 bases that match TRBD1. J was trimmed by 1 base and V by 5 bases; bases with no gene match: 7. Germline V lookup: CDR1 DFQATT, CDR2 SNEGSKA (reference sequence). This CDR3 is built from 14 residues. The CDR3 DNA is TGCAGTGCTCTGGACAGGGTGGGGTCCTACGAGCAGTACTTC. This codes for CSALDRVGSYEQYF.

This clonotype showed up many times. The rearrangement joins TRBV20-1 to TRBJ2-3, with 12 bases matching TRBD2. The CDR3 spans 17 residues. Germline CDR1 reads DFQATT; CDR2 reads SNEGSKA (reference sequence). The V and J ends lost 1 base and 4 bases, in that order; junction bases with no gene match: 9. DNA of the CDR3: TGCAGTGCTAGAGGCTATACTAGCGGGAGGATCTCAGATACGCAGTATTTT. Its translation: CSARGYTSGRISDTQYF.

Ten or more counts support this clonotype. The J gene is TRBJ2-7, the V gene TRBV27; no definite D call. Between the trimmed V and J ends, which lost 7 bases and 4 bases, there was a span of 11 bases. The germline CDR1 and CDR2 sequences are MNHEY and SMNVEV (reference sequence). The CDR3 is 12 residues long. CDR3 protein: CASTLPLYEQYF. CDR3 bases: TGTGCCAGCACACTCCCGTTATACGAGCAGTACTTC.

This clonotype was detected a few times. The rearrangement uses TRBV7-2 and TRBJ2-5; 7 nucleotides line up with TRBD1. V shed 5 bases, J shed 4 bases, and the junction held 7 bases outside the gene matches. The CDR3 totals 14 residues. Germline loops: CDR1 SGHTA, CDR2 FQGNSA. The CDR3 spells CASSPQRGRETQYF. The CDR3 DNA reads as TGTGCCAGCAGCCCCCAGAGGGGGCGAGAGACCCAGTACTTC.

Points on this clonotype: Germline and junction disagree at one end, which may indicate a read error. In DNA, the CDR3 is TGTGCCAGCAGCCAAGATGTAGGGGGGCACTATGGCTACACCTTT. This sequence encodes CASSQDVGGHYGYTF. V is TRBV3-1 and J is TRBJ1-2; tentatively, D is TRBD1 (6 bases). CDR3 size: 15 residues. Germline CDR1 reads LGHDT; CDR2 reads YNNKEL (reference sequence).

This clonotype was seen a few times. A much more abundant neighbour one base away suggests this may be a read error. V is TRBV20-1 and J is TRBJ2-7, with 8 bases aligning to TRBD1. CDR1 is DFQATT and CDR2 is SNEGSKA in the germline V gene (reference sequence). The CDR3 covers 13 residues. The CDR3 region has the DNA TGCAATGCTACCCTAGGGACAGGCTACGAGCAGTACTTC. Translated, it gives CNATLGTGYEQYF.

The chain employs TRBV28 and TRBJ2-5; perhaps D is TRBD1 or TRBD2 (6 bases each). Germline-derived CDR1 and CDR2 are MDHEN and SYDVKM. The V and J ends lost 3 bases and 2 bases respectively, with 16 bases between them. The CDR3 sequence is 16 residues long. The CDR3 sequence: CASSLGGRGIQETQYF. CDR3 coding DNA: TGTGCCAGCAGTTTGGGGGGCAGGGGAATACAAGAGACCCAGTACTTC.